Listed below are T cell receptor beta chains from one sample, sequenced in a study of cytomegalovirus exposure and HLA in healthy donors. Assay: immunoSEQ multiplex PCR; the TCRdb copy retains only in-frame clones and omits some. The table includes roughly 88,000 clones, about two thirds detected once. The sample was PBMCs. These TCRs come from a man aged 50 to 59 in good health and CMV-seronegative. Both conserved end residues are part of each CDR3. The D gene is left open where the match is weak. A clone size is listed for some rows: how often the clone was seen (once, few, many), or a class if it is expanded.

size	D	V	J	CDR3	DNA
few	TRBD1	TRBV12-5	TRBJ1-5	CASGLVTGLRNQPQHF	TGTGCTAGTGGTTTGGTGACAGGGTTGCGCAATCAGCCCCAGCATTTT
NA	TRBD1	TRBV5-1	TRBJ1-1	CASSFQGVGEAFF	TGCGCCAGCAGCTTTCAGGGGGTCGGTGAAGCTTTCTTT
NA	NA	TRBV4-3	TRBJ1-1	CASSQERELEAFF	TGCGCCAGCAGCCAAGAGAGAGAGCTTGAAGCTTTCTTT
few	NA	TRBV10-2	TRBJ2-5	CASSALAWVAETQYF	TGCGCCAGCAGTGCGTTAGCGTGGGTAGCAGAGACCCAGTACTTC
NA	NA	TRBV11-2	TRBJ1-1	CASSPSRVGVNTEAFF	TGTGCCAGCAGCCCGTCCAGGGTAGGGGTGAACACTGAAGCTTTCTTT
once	NA	TRBV6-6	TRBJ2-7	CASSYSGQSHEQYF	TGTGCCAGCAGTTACTCGGGACAAAGCCACGAGCAGTACTTC
NA	TRBD1	TRBV7-3	TRBJ2-7	CASSLTGDSYEQYF	TGTGCCAGCAGCTTAACGGGGGACAGTTACGAGCAGTACTTC
NA	NA	TRBV4-3	TRBJ1-2	CASSQDFGRQLYGYTF	TGCGCCAGCAGCCAAGATTTCGGCAGACAGCTCTATGGCTACACCTTC
few	NA	TRBV4-3	TRBJ1-2	CASSHVTGSQGYTF	TGCGCCAGCAGCCATGTAACAGGAAGTCAGGGCTACACCTTC
once	NA	TRBV7-6	TRBJ1-1	CASRNLPGGGTEAFF	TGTGCCAGCAGGAACCTTCCAGGCGGGGGGACTGAAGCTTTCTTT
NA	NA	TRBV19	TRBJ1-5	CASSRGARSNQPQHF	TGTGCCAGTAGTCGCGGGGCGAGGAGCAATCAGCCCCAGCATTTT
NA	TRBD1	TRBV2	TRBJ2-4	CASSVDRGQDIQYF	TGTGCCAGCAGTGTAGACAGGGGGCAAGACATTCAGTACTTC
few	TRBD2	TRBV9	TRBJ2-3	CASSVAAGASTDTQYF	TGTGCCAGCAGCGTAGCTGCGGGAGCTAGCACAGATACGCAGTATTTT
few	TRBD2	TRBV10-3	TRBJ2-3	CAIRPSGSRTDTQYF	TGTGCCATCAGACCTAGCGGGAGTAGGACAGATACGCAGTATTTT
NA	TRBD2	TRBV5-4	TRBJ2-3	CASRTSGGSDTQYF	TGTGCCAGCAGAACTAGCGGGGGGTCAGATACGCAGTATTTT
NA	NA	TRBV10-3	TRBJ1-4	CAISEQGSNEKLFF	TGTGCCATCAGTGAGCAGGGGTCTAATGAAAAACTGTTTTTT
NA	NA	TRBV19	TRBJ2-2	CASREQGTGELFF	TGTGCCAGTAGGGAACAGGGAACCGGGGAGCTGTTTTTT
NA	NA	TRBV9	TRBJ2-1	CASSVGLREGSYNEQFF	TGTGCCAGCAGCGTAGGTTTGAGAGAGGGCTCCTACAATGAGCAGTTCTTC
NA	NA	TRBV6-6	TRBJ2-7	CASSTARYEQYF	TGTGCCAGCAGTACCGCTAGGTACGAGCAGTACTTC
NA	NA	TRBV6-1	TRBJ1-5	CASRGDISPREGHF	TGTGCCAGTCGTGGGGACATCAGCCCCAGAGAGGGGCATTTT
NA	NA	TRBV30	TRBJ2-7	CAWSVGGASNEQYF	TGTGCCTGGAGTGTAGGTGGGGCGTCCAACGAGCAGTACTTC
NA	NA	TRBV4-2	TRBJ2-1	CASSQRLILSLNEQFF	TGTGCCAGCAGCCAGCGCCTGATTCTATCCCTCAATGAGCAGTTCTTC
few	NA	TRBV7-3	TRBJ2-1	CASSLAGFYNEQFF	TGTGCCAGCAGCTTAGCGGGGTTCTACAATGAGCAGTTCTTC
few	TRBD2	TRBV27	TRBJ2-3	CASSQREASTDTQYF	TGTGCCAGCAGTCAACGGGAGGCTAGCACAGATACGCAGTATTTT
NA	TRBD1	TRBV30	TRBJ2-2	CAWSPDRAFGTGELFF	TGTGCCTGGAGTCCCGACAGGGCCTTCGGCACCGGGGAGCTGTTTTTT
NA	TRBD2	TRBV5-1	TRBJ2-3	CASSLRPSGPDTQYF	TGCGCCAGCAGCTTGAGGCCTAGCGGTCCGGATACGCAGTATTTT
NA	NA	TRBV13	TRBJ2-4	CASSPRERRNIQYF	TGTGCCAGCAGCCCCCGTGAACGGAGGAACATTCAGTACTTC
few	NA	TRBV7-6	TRBJ2-3	CASSSGYTDTQYF	TGTGCCAGCAGCTCGGGGTACACAGATACGCAGTATTTT
NA	NA	TRBV7-3	TRBJ2-1	CASSLDPSVSGEQFF	TGTGCCAGCAGCCTCGACCCTAGCGTTTCGGGTGAGCAGTTCTTC
NA	NA	TRBV10-2	TRBJ1-2	CASRGGLRSYGYTF	TGCGCCAGCCGCGGTGGACTAAGGTCTTATGGCTACACCTTC
NA	NA	TRBV28	TRBJ2-1	CASSSGAYNEQFF	TGTGCCAGCAGTTCGGGAGCCTACAATGAGCAGTTCTTC
NA	TRBD1	TRBV15	TRBJ1-5	CATSRTGGRFLPQHF	TGTGCCACCAGCAGGACAGGGGGCCGCTTCCTCCCCCAGCATTTT
once	NA	TRBV9	TRBJ2-3	CASSVEGVRGTDTQYF	TGTGCCAGCAGCGTAGAAGGCGTCAGGGGTACAGATACGCAGTATTTT
NA	NA	TRBV5-4	TRBJ2-1	CASSSLAASYNEQFF	TGTGCCAGCAGCAGCCTAGCTGCCTCCTACAATGAGCAGTTCTTC
NA	NA	TRBV9	TRBJ2-1	CASSVALSSYNEQFF	TGTGCCAGCAGCGTAGCTCTGAGCTCCTACAATGAGCAGTTCTTC
NA	NA	TRBV27	TRBJ1-2	CASSLTGNNYGYTF	TGTGCCAGCAGTTTAACAGGGAATAACTATGGCTACACCTTC
NA	TRBD1	TRBV28	TRBJ1-2	CAITWDRGRSGYTF	TGTGCCATCACATGGGACAGGGGGAGATCTGGCTACACCTTC
once	NA	TRBV7-9	TRBJ2-2	CASSLLTGATGELFF	TGTGCCAGCAGCCTACTAACCGGAGCGACCGGGGAGCTGTTTTTT
NA	TRBD1	TRBV6-5	TRBJ2-2	CASSYGGQGWVGELFF	TGTGCCAGCAGTTACGGGGGACAGGGTTGGGTCGGGGAGCTGTTTTTT
NA	TRBD1	TRBV28	TRBJ1-2	CASSSGTGNGYTF	TGTGCCAGCAGTTCCGGGACAGGGAATGGCTACACCTTC
NA	NA	TRBV10-3	TRBJ2-1	CAIRGADSYNEQFF	TGTGCCATCCGGGGAGCTGACTCCTACAATGAGCAGTTCTTC
few	TRBD2	TRBV4-3	TRBJ2-1	CASSQEGGTSGVNEQFF	TGCGCCAGCAGCCAAGAGGGCGGGACTAGCGGGGTCAATGAGCAGTTCTTC
NA	NA	TRBV14	TRBJ1-2	CASSQGGGRYGYTF	TGTGCCAGCAGCCAAGGGGGCGGACGCTATGGCTACACCTTC
NA	TRBD1	TRBV28	TRBJ1-4	CASTSTGATNEKLFF	TGTGCCAGCACTTCTACAGGGGCAACTAATGAAAAACTGTTTTTT
few	TRBD1	TRBV7-2	TRBJ1-1	CASRAGTGGTEAFF	TGTGCCAGCCGGGCCGGGACAGGGGGCACTGAAGCTTTCTTT
NA	NA	TRBV11-2	TRBJ1-1	CASSLRRTSWGRTEAFF	TGTGCCAGCAGCTTGCGGAGGACAAGTTGGGGGCGGACTGAAGCTTTCTTT
few	NA	TRBV29-1	TRBJ2-3	CSVEWRDTQYF	TGCAGCGTTGAATGGCGGGATACGCAGTATTTT
NA	TRBD2	TRBV9	TRBJ2-5	CASSPRGTSGLEGETQYF	TGTGCCAGCAGCCCCCGCGGGACTAGCGGACTCGAGGGGGAGACCCAGTACTTC
NA	NA	TRBV9	TRBJ1-3	CASSLEVSGNTIYF	TGTGCCAGCAGCCTCGAGGTCTCTGGAAACACCATATATTTT
NA	TRBD2	TRBV4-3	TRBJ2-1	CASSQDTGGRGYNEQFF	TGCGCCAGCAGCCAAGATACTGGCGGGAGGGGCTACAATGAGCAGTTCTTC
NA	NA	TRBV7-2	TRBJ1-1	CASSLGGLGTEAFF	TGTGCCAGCAGCTTAGGGGGGCTCGGCACTGAAGCTTTCTTT
once	NA	TRBV28	TRBJ1-2	CASSLIFGQGGYGYTF	TGTGCCAGCAGTTTAATATTCGGGCAGGGTGGTTATGGCTACACCTTC
NA	NA	TRBV5-4	TRBJ1-1	CASSWWGRGNTEAFF	TGTGCCAGCAGCTGGTGGGGGCGCGGGAACACTGAAGCTTTCTTT
NA	TRBD2	TRBV5-6	TRBJ2-5	CASSLGLGLASQETQYF	TGTGCCAGCAGCCTAGGGTTGGGACTAGCGTCCCAAGAGACCCAGTACTTC